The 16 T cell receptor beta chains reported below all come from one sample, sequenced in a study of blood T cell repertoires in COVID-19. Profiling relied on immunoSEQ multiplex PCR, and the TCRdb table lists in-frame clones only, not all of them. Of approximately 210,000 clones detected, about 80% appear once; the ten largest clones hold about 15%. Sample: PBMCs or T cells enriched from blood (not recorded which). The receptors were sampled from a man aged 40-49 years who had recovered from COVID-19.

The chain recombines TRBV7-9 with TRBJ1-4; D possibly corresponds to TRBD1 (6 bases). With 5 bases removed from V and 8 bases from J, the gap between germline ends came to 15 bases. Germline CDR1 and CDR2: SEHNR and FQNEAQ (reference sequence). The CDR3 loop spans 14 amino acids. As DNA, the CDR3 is TGTGCCAGCAGCCCTAGGGGGACAAGAGAAAAACTGTTTTTT. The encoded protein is CASSPRGTREKLFF.

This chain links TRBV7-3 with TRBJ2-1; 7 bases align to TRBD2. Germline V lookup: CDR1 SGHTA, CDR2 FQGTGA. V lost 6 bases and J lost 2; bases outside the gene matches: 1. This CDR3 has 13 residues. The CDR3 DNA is TGTGCCAGCAGTGGGGGGGCCTACAATGAGCAGTTCTTC. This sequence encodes CASSGGAYNEQFF.

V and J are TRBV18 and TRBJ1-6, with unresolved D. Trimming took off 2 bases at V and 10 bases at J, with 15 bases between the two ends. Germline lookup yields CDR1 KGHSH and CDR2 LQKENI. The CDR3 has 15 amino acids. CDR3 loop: CASSPTGNGESPLHF. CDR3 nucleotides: TGTGCCAGCTCACCAACGGGAAACGGCGAGTCACCCCTCCACTTT.

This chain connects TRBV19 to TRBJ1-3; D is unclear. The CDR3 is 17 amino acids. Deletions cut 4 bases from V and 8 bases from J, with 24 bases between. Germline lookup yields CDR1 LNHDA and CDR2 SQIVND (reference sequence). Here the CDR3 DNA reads TGTGCCAGTAGTAACTCATGGACCGGGAAAAGTTCTGACACCATATATTTT. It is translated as CASSNSWTGKSSDTIYF. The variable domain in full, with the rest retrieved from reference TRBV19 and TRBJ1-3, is DGGITQSPKYLFRKEGQNVTLSCEQNLNHDAMYWYRQDPGQGLRLIYYSQIVNDFQKGDIAEGYSVSREKKESFPLTVTSAQKNPTAFYLCASSNSWTGKSSDTIYFGEGSWLTVV.

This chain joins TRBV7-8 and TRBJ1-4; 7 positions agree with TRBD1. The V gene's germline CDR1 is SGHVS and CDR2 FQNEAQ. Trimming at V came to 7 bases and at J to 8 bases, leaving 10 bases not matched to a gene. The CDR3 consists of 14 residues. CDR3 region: CASTPYGTDEKLFF. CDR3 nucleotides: TGTGCCAGCACCCCTTATGGGACAGACGAAAAACTGTTTTTT.

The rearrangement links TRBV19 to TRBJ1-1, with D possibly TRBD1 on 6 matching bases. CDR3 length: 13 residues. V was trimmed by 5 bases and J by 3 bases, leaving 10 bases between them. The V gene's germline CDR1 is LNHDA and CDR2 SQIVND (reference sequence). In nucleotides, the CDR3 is TGTGCCAGTAGTTCCAAGGGGGACACTGAAGCTTTCTTT. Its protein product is CASSSKGDTEAFF.

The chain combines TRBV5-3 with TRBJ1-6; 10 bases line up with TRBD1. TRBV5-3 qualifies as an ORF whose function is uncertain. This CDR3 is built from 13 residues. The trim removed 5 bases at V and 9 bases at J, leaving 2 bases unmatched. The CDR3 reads CARRDRGGSPLHF. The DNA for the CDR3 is TGTGCCAGAAGGGACAGGGGGGGTTCACCCCTCCACTTT.

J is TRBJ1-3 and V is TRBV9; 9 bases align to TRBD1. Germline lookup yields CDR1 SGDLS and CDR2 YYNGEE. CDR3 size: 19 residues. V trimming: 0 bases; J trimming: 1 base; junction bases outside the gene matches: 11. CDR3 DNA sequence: TGTGCCAGCAGCGTAGATCAGGGGACAGGGTATCTTTCTGGAAACACCATATATTTT. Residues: CASSVDQGTGYLSGNTIYF. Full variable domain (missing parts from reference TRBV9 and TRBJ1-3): DSGVTQTPKHLITATGQRVTLRCSPRSGDLSVYWYQQSLDQGLQFLIQYYNGEERAKGNILERFSAQQFPDLHSELNLSSLELGDSALYFCASSVDQGTGYLSGNTIYFGEGSWLTVV.

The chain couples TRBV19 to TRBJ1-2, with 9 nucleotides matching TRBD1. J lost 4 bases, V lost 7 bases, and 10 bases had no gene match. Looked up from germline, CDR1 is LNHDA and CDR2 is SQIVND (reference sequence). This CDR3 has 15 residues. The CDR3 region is CASKIGQGSLYGYTF. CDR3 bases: TGTGCCAGTAAGATAGGACAGGGGTCCCTCTATGGCTACACCTTC. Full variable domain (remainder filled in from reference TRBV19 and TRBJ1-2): DGGITQSPKYLFRKEGQNVTLSCEQNLNHDAMYWYRQDPGQGLRLIYYSQIVNDFQKGDIAEGYSVSREKKESFPLTVTSAQKNPTAFYLCASKIGQGSLYGYTFGSGTRLTVV.

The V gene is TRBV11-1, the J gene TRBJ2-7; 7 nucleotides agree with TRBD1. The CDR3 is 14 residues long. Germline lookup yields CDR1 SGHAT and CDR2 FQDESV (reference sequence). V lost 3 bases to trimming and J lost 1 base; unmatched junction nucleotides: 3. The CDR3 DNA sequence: TGTGCCAGCAGCTTTGACAGGGTGTCCTACGAGCAGTACTTC. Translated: CASSFDRVSYEQYF. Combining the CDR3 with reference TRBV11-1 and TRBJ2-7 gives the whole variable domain EAEVAQSPRYKITEKSQAVAFWCDPISGHATLYWYRQILGQGPELLVQFQDESVVDDSQLPKDRFSAERLKGVDSTLKIQPAELGDSAMYLCASSFDRVSYEQYFGPGTRLTVT.

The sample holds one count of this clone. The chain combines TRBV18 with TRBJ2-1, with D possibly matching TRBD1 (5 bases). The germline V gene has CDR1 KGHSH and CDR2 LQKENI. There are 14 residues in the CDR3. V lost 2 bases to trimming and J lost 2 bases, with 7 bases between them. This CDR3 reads CASSPKDTYNEQFF. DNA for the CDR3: TGTGCCAGCTCACCAAAGGACACCTACAATGAGCAGTTCTTC.

The CDR3 DNA is TGTGCCACCAGCGGGGGGGGAGGGGAAGAGACCCAGTACTTC. Amino acids: CATSGGGGEETQYF. This chain connects TRBV15 to TRBJ2-5, with 7 bases aligning to TRBD2. Germline CDR1 is LNHNV and CDR2 is YYDKDF (reference sequence). Germline trimming cut 5 bases from V and 3 bases from J; bases unmatched to any gene: 6. The CDR3 runs 14 residues.

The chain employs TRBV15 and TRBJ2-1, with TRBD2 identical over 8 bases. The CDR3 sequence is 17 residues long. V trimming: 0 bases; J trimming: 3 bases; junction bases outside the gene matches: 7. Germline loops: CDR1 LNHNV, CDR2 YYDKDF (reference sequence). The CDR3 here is CATSREMGTRGYNEQFF. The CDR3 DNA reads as TGTGCCACCAGCAGAGAGATGGGGACTAGAGGCTACAATGAGCAGTTCTTC.

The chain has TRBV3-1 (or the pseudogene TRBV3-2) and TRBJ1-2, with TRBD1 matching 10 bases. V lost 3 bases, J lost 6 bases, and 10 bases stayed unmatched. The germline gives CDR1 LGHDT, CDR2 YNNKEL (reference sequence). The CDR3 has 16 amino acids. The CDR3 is CASSQATGTGDHGYTF. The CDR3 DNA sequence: TGTGCCAGCAGCCAGGCGACCGGGACAGGGGACCATGGCTACACCTTC.

This CDR3 reads CASSSLGGAASGELFF. The DNA for the CDR3 is TGTGCCAGCAGTTCACTAGGAGGGGCTGCCAGCGGGGAGCTGTTTTTT. The genes are TRBV2 and TRBJ2-2; tentative D call: TRBD2 (6 bases). The CDR3 covers 16 residues. Germline V gene data show CDR1 as SNHLY and CDR2 as FYNNEI. V was clipped by 5 bases and J by 7 bases, with 20 bases between them.

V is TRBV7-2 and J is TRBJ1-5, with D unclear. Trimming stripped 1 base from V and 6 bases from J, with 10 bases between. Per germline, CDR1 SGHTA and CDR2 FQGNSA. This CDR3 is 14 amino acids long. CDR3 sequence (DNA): TGTGCCAGCAGCTTAGTACGGGAGGCTCAGCCCCAGCATTTT. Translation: CASSLVREAQPQHF.